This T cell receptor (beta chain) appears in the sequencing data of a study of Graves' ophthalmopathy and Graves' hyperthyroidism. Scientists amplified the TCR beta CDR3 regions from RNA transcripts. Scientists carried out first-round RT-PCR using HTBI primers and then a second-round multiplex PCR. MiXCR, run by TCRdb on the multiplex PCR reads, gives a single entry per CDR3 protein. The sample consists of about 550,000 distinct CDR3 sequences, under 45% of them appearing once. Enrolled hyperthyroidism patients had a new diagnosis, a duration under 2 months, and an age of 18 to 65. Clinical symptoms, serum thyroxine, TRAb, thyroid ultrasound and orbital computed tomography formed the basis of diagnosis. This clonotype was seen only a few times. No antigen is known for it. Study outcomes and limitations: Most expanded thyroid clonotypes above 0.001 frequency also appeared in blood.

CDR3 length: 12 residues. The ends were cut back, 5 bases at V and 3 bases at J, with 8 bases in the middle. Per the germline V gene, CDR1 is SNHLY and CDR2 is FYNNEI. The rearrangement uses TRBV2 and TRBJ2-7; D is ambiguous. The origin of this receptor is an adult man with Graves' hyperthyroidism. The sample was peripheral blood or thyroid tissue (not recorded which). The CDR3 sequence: CASSRSGYEQYF. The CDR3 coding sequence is TGTGCCAGCAGTCGTTCCGGCTACGAGCAGTACTTC. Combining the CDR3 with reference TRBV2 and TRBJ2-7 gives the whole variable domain EPEVTQTPSHQVTQMGQEVILRCVPISNHLYFYWYRQILGQKVEFLVSFYNNEISEKSEIFDDQFSVERPDGSNFTLKIRSTKLEDSAMYFCASSRSGYEQYFGPGTRLTVT.